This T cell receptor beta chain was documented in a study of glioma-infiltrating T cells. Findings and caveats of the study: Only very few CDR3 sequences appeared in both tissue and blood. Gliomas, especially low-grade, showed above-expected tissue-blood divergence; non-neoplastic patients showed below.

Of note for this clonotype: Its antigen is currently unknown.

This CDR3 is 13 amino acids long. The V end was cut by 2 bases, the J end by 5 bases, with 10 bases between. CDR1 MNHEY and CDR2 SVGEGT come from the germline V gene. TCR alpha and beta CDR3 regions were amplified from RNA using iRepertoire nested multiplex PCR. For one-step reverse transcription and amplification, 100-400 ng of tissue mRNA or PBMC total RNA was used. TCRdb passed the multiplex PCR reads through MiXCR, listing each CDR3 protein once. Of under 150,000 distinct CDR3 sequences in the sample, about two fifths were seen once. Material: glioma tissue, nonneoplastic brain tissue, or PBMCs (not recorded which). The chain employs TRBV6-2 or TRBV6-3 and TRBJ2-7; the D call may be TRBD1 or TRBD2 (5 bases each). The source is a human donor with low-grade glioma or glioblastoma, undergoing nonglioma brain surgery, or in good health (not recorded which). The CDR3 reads CASSYGTVHEQYF. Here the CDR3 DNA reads TGTGCCAGCAGTTACGGGACCGTCCACGAGCAGTACTTC.